This T cell receptor beta chain was recorded in a study of blood T cell repertoires in COVID-19. About the study: COVID-19 samples from acute and convalescent phases originated in the United States, Italy and Spain. Sample material is recorded as cDNA or gDNA derived from T cells, B-cell-depleted T cells, or PBMCs.

Trimming took 7 bases from V and 6 from J, leaving 22 bases between them. The germline V gene encodes CDR1 SGHDT and CDR2 YYEEEE. The CDR3 consists of 16 residues. In its sample, this clone was seen once. Authors' analysis steps: Reference gene primer amplification gave estimated nucleated cell counts. The method was immunoSEQ multiplex PCR; TCRdb's version includes in-frame clones alone and lacks a portion of them. That table gives V, J and clone size, and the DNA gave D and trimming. This table has about 90,000 clones, under 95% appearing once. This TCR derives from a human donor with active COVID-19. The donor label of this sample is uncertain. The rearrangement links TRBV5-6 to TRBJ2-2; D is possibly TRBD1 (6 bases). The sequenced material came from peripheral blood. The CDR3 region is CASLITGRWQAGELFF. CDR3 bases: TGTGCCAGCCTTATTACAGGGAGATGGCAGGCCGGGGAGCTGTTTTTT. Using reference TRBV5-6 and TRBJ2-2 for the parts outside the CDR3, the full variable domain is DAGVTQSPTHLIKTRGQQVTLRCSPKSGHDTVSWYQQALGQGPQFIFQYYEEEERQRGNFPDRFSGHQFPNYSSELNVNALLLGDSALYLCASLITGRWQAGELFFGEGSRLTVL.